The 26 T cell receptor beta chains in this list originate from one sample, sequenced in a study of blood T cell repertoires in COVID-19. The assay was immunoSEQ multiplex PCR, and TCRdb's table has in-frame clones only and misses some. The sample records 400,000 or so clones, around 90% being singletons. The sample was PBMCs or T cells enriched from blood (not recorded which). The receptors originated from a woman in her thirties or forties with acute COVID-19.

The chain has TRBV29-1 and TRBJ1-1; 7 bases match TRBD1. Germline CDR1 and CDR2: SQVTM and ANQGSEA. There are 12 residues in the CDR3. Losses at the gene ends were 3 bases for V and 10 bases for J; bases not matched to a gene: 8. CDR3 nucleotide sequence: TGCAGCGTTGATGAGGGGGCGCAATTAGCTTTCTTT. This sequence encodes CSVDEGAQLAFF. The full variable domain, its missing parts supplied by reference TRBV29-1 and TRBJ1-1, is SAVISQKPSRDICQRGTSLTIQCQVDSQVTMMFWYRQQPGQSLTLIATANQGSEATYESGFVIDKFPISRPNLTFSTLTVSNMSPEDSSIYLCSVDEGAQLAFFGQGTRLTVV.

The CDR3 here is CASSLDRDPYGYTF. CDR3 nucleotide sequence: TGTGCCAGCTCTCTAGACAGGGACCCCTATGGCTACACCTTC. The chain carries TRBV18 and TRBJ1-2; 7 bases match TRBD1. The CDR3 has 14 amino acids. V was clipped by 6 bases and J by 4 bases; unmatched bases: 8. CDR1 and CDR2 (germline): KGHSH, LQKENI. The full variable domain, its missing parts supplied by reference TRBV18 and TRBJ1-2, is NAGVMQNPRHLVRRRGQEARLRCSPMKGHSHVYWYRQLPEEGLKFMVYLQKENIIDESGMPKERFSAEFPKEGPSILRIQQVVRGDSAAYFCASSLDRDPYGYTFGSGTRLTVV.

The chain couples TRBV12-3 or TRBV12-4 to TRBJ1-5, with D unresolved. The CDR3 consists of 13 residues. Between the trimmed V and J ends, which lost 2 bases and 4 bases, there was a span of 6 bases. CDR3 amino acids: CASSLLENQPQHF. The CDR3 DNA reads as TGTGCCAGCAGTTTATTAGAGAATCAGCCCCAGCATTTT.

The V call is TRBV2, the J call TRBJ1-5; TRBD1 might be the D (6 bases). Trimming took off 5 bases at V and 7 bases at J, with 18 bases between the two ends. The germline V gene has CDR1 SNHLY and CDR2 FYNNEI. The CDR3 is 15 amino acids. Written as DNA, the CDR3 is TGTGCCAGCAGTCGTACAGGGTTACCAGGGCAGCCCCAGCATTTT. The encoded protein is CASSRTGLPGQPQHF. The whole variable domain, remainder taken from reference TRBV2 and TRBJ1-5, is EPEVTQTPSHQVTQMGQEVILRCVPISNHLYFYWYRQILGQKVEFLVSFYNNEISEKSEIFDDQFSVERPDGSNFTLKIRSTKLEDSAMYFCASSRTGLPGQPQHFGDGTRLSIL.

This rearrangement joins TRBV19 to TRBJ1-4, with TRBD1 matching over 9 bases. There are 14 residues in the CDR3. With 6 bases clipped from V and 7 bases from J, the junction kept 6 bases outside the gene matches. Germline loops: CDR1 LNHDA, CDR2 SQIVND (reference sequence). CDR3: CASSLVGQGEKLFF. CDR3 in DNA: TGTGCCAGTAGCCTGGTGGGACAGGGTGAAAAACTGTTTTTT.

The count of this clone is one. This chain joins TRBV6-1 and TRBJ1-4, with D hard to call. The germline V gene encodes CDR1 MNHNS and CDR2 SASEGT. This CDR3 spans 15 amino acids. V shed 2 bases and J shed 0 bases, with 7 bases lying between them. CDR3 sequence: CASSERGTTNEKLFF. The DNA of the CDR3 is TGTGCCAGCAGTGAAAGAGGAACAACTAATGAAAAACTGTTTTTT.

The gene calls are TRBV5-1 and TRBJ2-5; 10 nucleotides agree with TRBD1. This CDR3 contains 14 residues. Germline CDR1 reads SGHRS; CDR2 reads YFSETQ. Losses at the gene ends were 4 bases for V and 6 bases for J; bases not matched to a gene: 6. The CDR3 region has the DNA TGCGCCAGCAGCAGCGGGACAGGGGTACAGACCCAGTACTTC. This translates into CASSSGTGVQTQYF.

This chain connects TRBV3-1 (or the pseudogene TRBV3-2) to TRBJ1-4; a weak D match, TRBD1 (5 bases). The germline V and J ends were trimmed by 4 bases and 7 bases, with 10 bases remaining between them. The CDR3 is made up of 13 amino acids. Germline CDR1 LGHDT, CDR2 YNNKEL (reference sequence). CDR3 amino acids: CASSRGSSEKLFF. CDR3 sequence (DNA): TGTGCCAGCAGCCGGGGCAGTTCTGAAAAACTGTTTTTT.

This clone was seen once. CDR3 region: CASSVRQGTNQPQHF. The CDR3 DNA reads as TGTGCCAGTAGCGTTCGACAGGGGACTAATCAGCCCCAGCATTTT. The chain employs TRBV19 and TRBJ1-5, with TRBD1 identical over 8 bases. The CDR3 has 15 residues. Trimming removed 6 bases from V and 4 bases from J; junction bases left unmatched: 8. Germline CDR1 and CDR2: LNHDA and SQIVND (reference sequence).

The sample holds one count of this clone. CDR3 nucleotide sequence: TGTGCCAGCAGCTTGGGTCGTTACGAGCAGTACTTC. Translated: CASSLGRYEQYF. The chain links TRBV5-4 to TRBJ2-7, with D unclear. The CDR3 sequence is 12 residues long. With 0 bases removed from V and 4 bases from J, the gap between germline ends came to 5 bases. CDR1 is SGHNT, CDR2 YYREEE, per germline (reference sequence). The whole variable domain, filled in from reference TRBV5-4 and TRBJ2-7, reads ETGVTQSPTHLIKTRGQQVTLRCSSQSGHNTVSWYQQALGQGPQFIFQYYREEENGRGNFPPRFSGLQFPNYSSELNVNALELDDSALYLCASSLGRYEQYFGPGTRLTVT.

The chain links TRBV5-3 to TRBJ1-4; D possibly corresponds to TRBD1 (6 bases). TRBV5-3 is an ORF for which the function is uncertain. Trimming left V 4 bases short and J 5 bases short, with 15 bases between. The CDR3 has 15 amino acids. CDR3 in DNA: TGTGCCAGAAGCAACTGGACAGTACCAAATGAAAAACTGTTTTTT. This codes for CARSNWTVPNEKLFF.

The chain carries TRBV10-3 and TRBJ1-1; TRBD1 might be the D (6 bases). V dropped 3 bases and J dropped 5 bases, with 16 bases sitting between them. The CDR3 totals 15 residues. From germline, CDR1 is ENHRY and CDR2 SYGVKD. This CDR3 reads CAISDRGGSRTEAFF. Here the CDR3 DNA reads TGTGCCATCAGTGACAGGGGAGGGTCGAGGACTGAAGCTTTCTTT.

The CDR3, as DNA: TGCGCCAGCAGCCAAGGGGACTCGTACCAAGAGACCCAGTACTTC. Protein: CASSQGDSYQETQYF. V usage is TRBV4-1 and J usage is TRBJ2-5, with D possibly being TRBD2 (6 bases). The CDR3 consists of 15 residues. Germline lookup yields CDR1 MGHRA and CDR2 YSYEKL. The ends were cut back, 1 base at V and 0 bases at J, with 9 bases in the middle.

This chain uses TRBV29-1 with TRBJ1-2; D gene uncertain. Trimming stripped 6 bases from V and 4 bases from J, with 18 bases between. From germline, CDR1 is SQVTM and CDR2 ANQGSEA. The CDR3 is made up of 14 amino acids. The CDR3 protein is CSVVRVFGTYGYTF. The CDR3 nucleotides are TGCAGCGTCGTGAGGGTTTTCGGTACCTATGGCTACACCTTC.

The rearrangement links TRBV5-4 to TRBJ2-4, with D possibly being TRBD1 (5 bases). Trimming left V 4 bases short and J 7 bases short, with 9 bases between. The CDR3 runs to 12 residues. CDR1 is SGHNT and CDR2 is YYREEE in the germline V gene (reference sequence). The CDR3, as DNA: TGTGCCAGCAGCAGTCCAGGGAACATTCAGTACTTC. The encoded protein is CASSSPGNIQYF.

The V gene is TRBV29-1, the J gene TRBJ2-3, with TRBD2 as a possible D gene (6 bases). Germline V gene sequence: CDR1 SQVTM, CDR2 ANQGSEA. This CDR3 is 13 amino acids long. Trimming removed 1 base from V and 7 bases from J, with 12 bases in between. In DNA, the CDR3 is TGCAGCGTTGAAGTTGGAGGGAGGAATACGCAGTATTTT. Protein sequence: CSVEVGGRNTQYF.

The CDR3 region is CASSQEFTLLRDRPNYEQYF. The CDR3 nucleotides are TGCGCCAGCAGCCAAGAATTTACCCTCCTCCGGGACAGGCCTAACTACGAGCAGTACTTC. V and J are TRBV4-1 and TRBJ2-7; 8 bases align to TRBD1. The V and J ends lost 0 bases and 3 bases, in that order; junction bases with no gene match: 19. Germline loops: CDR1 MGHRA, CDR2 YSYEKL. CDR3 length: 20 residues.

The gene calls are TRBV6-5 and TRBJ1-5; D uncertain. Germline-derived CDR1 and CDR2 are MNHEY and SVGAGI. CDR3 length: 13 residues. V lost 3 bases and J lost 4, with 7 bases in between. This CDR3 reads CASSYEGNQPQHF. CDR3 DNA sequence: TGTGCCAGCAGTTATGAGGGAAATCAGCCCCAGCATTTT.

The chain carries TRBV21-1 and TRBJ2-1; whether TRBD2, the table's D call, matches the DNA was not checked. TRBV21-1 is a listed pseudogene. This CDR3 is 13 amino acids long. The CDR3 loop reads CASGLAGSNEQFF. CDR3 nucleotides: TGTGCCAGCGGACTAGCGGGGAGCAATGAGCAGTTCTTC.

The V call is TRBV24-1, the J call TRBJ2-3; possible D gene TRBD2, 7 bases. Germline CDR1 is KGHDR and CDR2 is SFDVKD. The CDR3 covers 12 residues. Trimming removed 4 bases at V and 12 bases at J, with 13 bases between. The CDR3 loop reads CATSDAGARQYF. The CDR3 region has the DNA TGTGCCACCAGTGACGCGGGGGCTAGACAGTATTTT.

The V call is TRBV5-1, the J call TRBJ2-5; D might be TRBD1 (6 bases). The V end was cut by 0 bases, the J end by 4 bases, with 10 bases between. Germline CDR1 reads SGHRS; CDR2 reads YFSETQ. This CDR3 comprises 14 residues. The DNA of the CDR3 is TGCGCCAGCAGCTTGGAATGGGGGCGAGAGACCCAGTACTTC. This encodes CASSLEWGRETQYF.

Here the CDR3 reads CANPDRAPTRYF. The DNA for the CDR3 is TGTGCCAACCCGGACAGGGCCCCTACGAGATATTTT. The chain combines TRBV19 with TRBJ1-3; the match to TRBD1 covers 8 bases. There are 12 residues in the CDR3. Germline CDR1 reads LNHDA; CDR2 reads SQIVND (reference sequence). The J segment lost 15 bases and the V segment lost 10 bases, leaving 14 bases of the junction unmatched.

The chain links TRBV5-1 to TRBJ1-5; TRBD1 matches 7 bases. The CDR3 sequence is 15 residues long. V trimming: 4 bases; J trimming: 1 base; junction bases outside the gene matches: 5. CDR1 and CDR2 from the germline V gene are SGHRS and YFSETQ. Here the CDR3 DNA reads TGCGCCAGCAGCCGAACAGGGGACAGCAATCAGCCCCAGCATTTT. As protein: CASSRTGDSNQPQHF.

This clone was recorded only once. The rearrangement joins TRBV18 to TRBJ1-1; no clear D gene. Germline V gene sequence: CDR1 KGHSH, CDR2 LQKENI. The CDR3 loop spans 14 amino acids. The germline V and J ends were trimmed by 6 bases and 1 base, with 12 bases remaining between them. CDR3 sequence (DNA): TGTGCCAGCTCGAAACTAGACAAGAACACTGAAGCTTTCTTT. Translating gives CASSKLDKNTEAFF.

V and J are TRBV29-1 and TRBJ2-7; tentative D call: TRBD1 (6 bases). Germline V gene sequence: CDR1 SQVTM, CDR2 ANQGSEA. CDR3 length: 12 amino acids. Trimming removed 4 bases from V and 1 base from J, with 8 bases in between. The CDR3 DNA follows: TGCAGCGTTGCAGGGGCGTCCTACGAGCAGTACTTC. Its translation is CSVAGASYEQYF.

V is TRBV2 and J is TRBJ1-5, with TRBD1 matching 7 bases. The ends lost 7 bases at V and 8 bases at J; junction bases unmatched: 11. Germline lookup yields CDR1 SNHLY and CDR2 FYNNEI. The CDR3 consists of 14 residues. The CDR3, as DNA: TGTGCCAGCACCTTCGACAGGGAGATAAAGCCCCAGCATTTT. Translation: CASTFDREIKPQHF.